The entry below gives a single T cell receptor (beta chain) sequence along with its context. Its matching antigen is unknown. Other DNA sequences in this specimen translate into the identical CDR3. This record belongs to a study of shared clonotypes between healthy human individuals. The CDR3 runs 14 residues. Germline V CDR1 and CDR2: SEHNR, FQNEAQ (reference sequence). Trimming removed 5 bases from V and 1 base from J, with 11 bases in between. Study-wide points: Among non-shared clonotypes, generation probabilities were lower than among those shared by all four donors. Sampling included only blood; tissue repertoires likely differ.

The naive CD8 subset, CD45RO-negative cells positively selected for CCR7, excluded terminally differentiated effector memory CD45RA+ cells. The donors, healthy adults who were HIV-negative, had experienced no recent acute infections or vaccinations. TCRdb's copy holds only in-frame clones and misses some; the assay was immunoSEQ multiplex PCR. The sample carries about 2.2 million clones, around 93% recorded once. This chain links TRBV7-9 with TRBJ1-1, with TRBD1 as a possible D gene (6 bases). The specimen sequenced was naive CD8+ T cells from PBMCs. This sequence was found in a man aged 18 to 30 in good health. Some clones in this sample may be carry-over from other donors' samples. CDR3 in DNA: TGTGCCAGCAGCCCCGGGGGGGCGAACACTGAAGCTTTCTTT. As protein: CASSPGGANTEAFF.